These 7 T cell receptor beta chains were sequenced from one sample in a study of cytomegalovirus exposure and HLA in healthy donors. The PCR ran on 60 Vbeta and 13 Jbeta primers. Assay: immunoSEQ multiplex PCR; the TCRdb copy retains only in-frame clones and omits some. The sample lists 150,000 or so clones, over 70% seen once, with roughly 3% in the top ten. The sequenced sample consisted of PBMCs. These receptors were taken from a woman aged 45-59 years in good health and CMV-seropositive.

This clone showed up just once. The chain combines TRBV9 with TRBJ2-7; TRBD2 matches at 11 bases. The germline V gene has CDR1 SGDLS and CDR2 YYNGEE. This CDR3 contains 15 residues. V was pared by 1 base and J by 3 bases, with 3 bases of the junction left unmatched. The CDR3 protein is CASSVTSGGGYEQYF. The CDR3 bases are TGTGCCAGCAGCGTAACTAGCGGGGGAGGCTACGAGCAGTACTTC. The full variable domain, its missing parts supplied by reference TRBV9 and TRBJ2-7, is DSGVTQTPKHLITATGQRVTLRCSPRSGDLSVYWYQQSLDQGLQFLIQYYNGEERAKGNILERFSAQQFPDLHSELNLSSLELGDSALYFCASSVTSGGGYEQYFGPGTRLTVT.

The chain has TRBV4-3 and TRBJ2-7, with D possibly being TRBD2 (6 bases). Germline assignment: CDR1 LGHNA and CDR2 YSLEER. The CDR3 length is 13 residues. Deletions cut 0 bases from V and 6 bases from J, with 9 bases between. The CDR3 DNA reads as TGCGCCAGCAGCCAAGAACAGGAGGGCGAGCAGTACTTC. This gives the protein CASSQEQEGEQYF.

The rearrangement joins TRBV5-8 to TRBJ2-7, with TRBD1 matching over 9 bases. The CDR3 is 15 residues long. The germline V gene encodes CDR1 SGHTS and CDR2 YDEGEE. The trim removed 3 bases at V and 7 bases at J, leaving 11 bases unmatched. CDR3 loop: CASSWTGATSDEQYF. CDR3 coding DNA: TGTGCCAGCAGCTGGACAGGGGCAACCTCAGATGAGCAGTACTTC. The complete variable domain, with remaining parts taken from reference TRBV5-8 and TRBJ2-7, reads EAGVTQSPTHLIKTRGQQATLRCSPISGHTSVYWYQQALGLGLQFLLWYDEGEERNRGNFPPRFSGRQFPNYSSELNVNALELEDSALYLCASSWTGATSDEQYFGPGTRLTVT.

This clone came up a few times. This sequence joins TRBV11-3 and TRBJ2-3; D not resolved. The CDR3 spans 16 residues. Germline V gene sequence: CDR1 SGHNT, CDR2 YENEEA. Between the trimmed V and J ends, which lost 1 base and 0 bases, there was a span of 11 bases. CDR3 region: CASSLGVRSSTDTQYF. CDR3 nucleotide sequence: TGTGCCAGCAGCTTAGGGGTCAGGTCTAGCACAGATACGCAGTATTTT.

The chain joins TRBV9 to TRBJ1-6, with D tentatively TRBD1 (6 bases). The CDR3 covers 18 residues. The V gene lost 0 bases and the J gene lost 8 bases, with 21 bases spanning the gap. Germline CDR1 is SGDLS and CDR2 is YYNGEE. The DNA for the CDR3 is TGTGCCAGCAGCGTAGAGATACAGGGAATTGATCCTTATTCACCCCTCCACTTT. It translates to CASSVEIQGIDPYSPLHF.

The chain has TRBV28 and TRBJ2-1; 7 bases align to TRBD2. CDR1 is MDHEN and CDR2 is SYDVKM in the germline V gene. The V segment lost 4 bases and the J segment 7 bases; nucleotides outside the gene matches: 13. The CDR3 is made up of 16 amino acids. The CDR3 bases are TGTGCCAGCAGTTCCCCAGGCGATTTCGGGGGGAATGAGCAGTTCTTC. Its protein product is CASSSPGDFGGNEQFF. The full variable domain, with the rest looked up from reference TRBV28 and TRBJ2-1, is DVKVTQSSRYLVKRTGEKVFLECVQDMDHENMFWYRQDPGLGLRLIYFSYDVKMKEKGDIPEGYSVSREKKERFSLILESASTNQTSMYLCASSSPGDFGGNEQFFGPGTRLTVL.

J is TRBJ2-5 and V is TRBV30; D is perhaps TRBD2 (7 bases). The CDR3 runs to 13 residues. The germline V gene has CDR1 GTSNPN and CDR2 SVGIG (reference sequence). The chain's CDR3 is CAFGGGARETQYF. CDR3 sequence (DNA): TGTGCTTTTGGAGGGGGGGCCCGGGAGACCCAGTACTTC.